The 12 T cell receptor beta chains presented below share a single source sample, sequenced in a study of cytomegalovirus exposure and HLA in healthy donors. 60 Vbeta and 13 Jbeta primers were used in PCR. The table came from immunoSEQ multiplex PCR; TCRdb's copy has only in-frame clones and leaves some out. Of 200,000 to 300,000 clones listed, 80% to 90% are singletons. Sequenced: PBMCs. Receptor source: a woman aged 40 to 50 in good health and CMV-seropositive.

The chain is built from TRBV19 and TRBJ2-7; TRBD1 agrees at 9 bases. The CDR3 has 16 residues. The germline gives CDR1 LNHDA, CDR2 SQIVND (reference sequence). V lost 8 bases, J lost 5 bases, and 16 bases stayed unmatched. The DNA for the CDR3 is TGTGCCAGTTCCAAAAAAACCGGGACAGGGATACACGAGCAGTACTTC. Its translation: CASSKKTGTGIHEQYF. The full variable domain, completed using reference TRBV19 and TRBJ2-7, is DGGITQSPKYLFRKEGQNVTLSCEQNLNHDAMYWYRQDPGQGLRLIYYSQIVNDFQKGDIAEGYSVSREKKESFPLTVTSAQKNPTAFYLCASSKKTGTGIHEQYFGPGTRLTVT.

A few counts support this clone. The genes are TRBV21-1 and TRBJ1-4. TRBV21-1 is noted as a pseudogene. This CDR3 is 15 amino acids long. In DNA form, the CDR3 reads TGTGCCAGCAGCAAAGAACAGGACTATAATGAAAAACTGTTTTTT. Protein product: CASSKEQDYNEKLFF.

This clone was detected once. The V call is TRBV5-6, the J call TRBJ2-1; 10 nucleotides line up with TRBD1. This CDR3 is built from 16 residues. The V and J ends lost 3 bases and 8 bases, in that order; junction bases with no gene match: 11. CDR1 and CDR2 from the germline V gene are SGHDT and YYEEEE. This chain's CDR3 is CASSSYTGTGDDEQFF. The DNA for the CDR3 is TGTGCCAGCAGCTCCTACACCGGGACAGGGGATGATGAGCAGTTCTTC.

The rearrangement uses TRBV30 and TRBJ2-2; possible D gene TRBD1, 6 bases. This CDR3 is 15 amino acids long. With 0 bases removed from V and 8 bases from J, the gap between germline ends came to 16 bases. Germline CDR1 is GTSNPN and CDR2 is SVGIG (reference sequence). The CDR3 DNA reads TGTGCCTGGAGTGTACCCGACAGGTCCAGGGGGGAGCTGTTTTTT. The encoded protein is CAWSVPDRSRGELFF.

In its sample, this clone was seen a few times. The J gene is TRBJ2-3, the V gene TRBV9; D gene uncertain. Germline lookup yields CDR1 SGDLS and CDR2 YYNGEE. The CDR3 covers 15 residues. The V gene lost 1 base and the J gene lost 4 bases, with 13 bases spanning the gap. The CDR3 nucleotides are TGTGCCAGCAGCGTACGACCTAGTGATCCAGATACGCAGTATTTT. Protein sequence: CASSVRPSDPDTQYF.

This sequence joins TRBV28 and TRBJ2-3; 8 bases align to TRBD2. The CDR3 is made up of 20 amino acids. V was clipped by 4 bases and J by 5 bases; unmatched bases: 23. CDR1 is MDHEN and CDR2 is SYDVKM in the germline V gene. The CDR3: CASSWGGEERREDSEDTQYF. The DNA of the CDR3 is TGTGCCAGCAGTTGGGGGGGAGAAGAGCGGCGGGAGGACTCTGAAGATACGCAGTATTTT.

The chain recombines TRBV27 with TRBJ2-1; D might be TRBD2 (7 bases). Between the trimmed V and J ends, which lost 4 bases and 4 bases, there was a span of 11 bases. The CDR3 is made up of 14 amino acids. Germline assignment: CDR1 MNHEY and CDR2 SMNVEV (reference sequence). The DNA for the CDR3 is TGTGCCAGCAGTTGGGGGGGGCGGTACAATGAGCAGTTCTTC. Its translation: CASSWGGRYNEQFF.

The chain recombines TRBV6-1 with TRBJ2-7; the D gene is possibly TRBD1 (6 bases). Trimming took 6 bases from V and 3 from J, leaving 18 bases between them. This CDR3 is 15 amino acids long. Germline V gives CDR1 MNHNS, CDR2 SASEGT. DNA for the CDR3: TGTGCCAGCAGGAGGACAGTCAGCATAAACTACGAGCAGTACTTC. Amino acid sequence: CASRRTVSINYEQYF.

The chain couples TRBV9 to TRBJ2-1, with no clear D. Trimming stripped 2 bases from V and 1 base from J, with 7 bases between. The CDR3 covers 14 residues. Germline assignment: CDR1 SGDLS and CDR2 YYNGEE. CDR3 DNA: TGTGCCAGCAGCGTTGAACTATCCTACAATGAGCAGTTCTTC. Protein: CASSVELSYNEQFF.

The chain has TRBV7-9 and TRBJ2-7; tentatively, D is TRBD1 (6 bases). The CDR3 is 13 amino acids. The germline V and J ends were trimmed by 7 bases and 6 bases, with 16 bases remaining between them. Looked up from germline, CDR1 is SEHNR and CDR2 is FQNEAQ (reference sequence). The CDR3 spells CASTRDTLGEQYF. The CDR3 region has the DNA TGTGCCAGCACCCGGGACACACTAGGCGAGCAGTACTTC.

This chain links TRBV29-1 with TRBJ2-1, with TRBD1 matching 9 bases. The CDR3 has 13 residues. The ends lost 6 bases at V and 7 bases at J; junction bases unmatched: 7. The V gene's germline CDR1 is SQVTM and CDR2 ANQGSEA. The CDR3 reads CSVAQDRGNEQFF. As DNA, the CDR3 is TGCAGCGTCGCACAAGACAGGGGGAATGAGCAGTTCTTC.

This clone showed up just once. CDR3 sequence: CASSLGTLQETQYF. As DNA, the CDR3 is TGTGCCAGCAGCTTAGGCACTCTCCAAGAGACCCAGTACTTC. The chain links TRBV7-9 to TRBJ2-5; D is undetermined. The CDR3 runs 14 residues. V gave up 1 base and J gave up 1 base, with 7 bases separating them. Germline V lookup: CDR1 SEHNR, CDR2 FQNEAQ (reference sequence).